This T cell receptor beta chain is from a study of cytomegalovirus exposure and HLA in healthy donors. Study-wide findings and caveats: Cytomegalovirus-associated TCR beta chains were listed, numbering 164.

Amplification used 60 Vbeta primers and 13 Jbeta primers. TCRdb's table, derived via immunoSEQ multiplex PCR, lists solely in-frame clones and lacks some. The table has around 70,000 clones, nearly 80% seen once. For this clone: Its antigen is undetermined.

The material sequenced was PBMCs. This sequence originates from a woman in her 40s in good health and CMV-seropositive.

The CDR3 sequence: CASRLAGVYNEQFF. The CDR3 coding sequence is TGTGCCAGCAGGCTAGCGGGGGTTTACAATGAGCAGTTCTTC. The rearrangement uses TRBV11-1 and TRBJ2-1; the match to TRBD2 covers 10 bases. Germline V gene lookup returns CDR1 SGHAT and CDR2 FQDESV (reference sequence). There are 14 residues in the CDR3. The J segment lost 4 bases and the V segment lost 6 bases, leaving 3 bases of the junction unmatched. Drawing the rest from reference TRBV11-1 and TRBJ2-1, the complete variable domain is EAEVAQSPRYKITEKSQAVAFWCDPISGHATLYWYRQILGQGPELLVQFQDESVVDDSQLPKDRFSAERLKGVDSTLKIQPAELGDSAMYLCASRLAGVYNEQFFGPGTRLTVL.